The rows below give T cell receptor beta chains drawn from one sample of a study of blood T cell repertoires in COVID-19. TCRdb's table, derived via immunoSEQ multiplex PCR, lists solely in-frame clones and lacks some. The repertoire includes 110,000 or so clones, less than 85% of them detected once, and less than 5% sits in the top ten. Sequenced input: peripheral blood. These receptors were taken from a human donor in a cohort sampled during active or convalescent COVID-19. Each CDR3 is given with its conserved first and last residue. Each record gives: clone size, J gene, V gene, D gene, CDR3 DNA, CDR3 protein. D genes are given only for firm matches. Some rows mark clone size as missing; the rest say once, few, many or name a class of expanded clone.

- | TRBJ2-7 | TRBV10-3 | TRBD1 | TGTGCCATCAGTGAGCCGGGACAGGGGGCGAGGGAGCAGTACTTC | CAISEPGQGAREQYF
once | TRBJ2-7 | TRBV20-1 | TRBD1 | TGCAGTGCTAGTGGAGGACAGGAGAGCTCCTACGAGCAGTACTTC | CSASGGQESSYEQYF
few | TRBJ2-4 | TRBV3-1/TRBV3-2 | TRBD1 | TGTGCCAGCAGCCACTCCGGGACAGGGACTCTGGGTATTCAGTACTTC | CASSHSGTGTLGIQYF
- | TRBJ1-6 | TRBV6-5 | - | TGTGCCAGCTCTGCGGGTCCCTATAATTCACCCCTCCACTTT | CASSAGPYNSPLHF
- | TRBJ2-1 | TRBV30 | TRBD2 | TGTGCCTGGAATTCGTTACTAGCGGGAACTTCGTCCTACAATGAGCAGTTCTTC | CAWNSLLAGTSSYNEQFF
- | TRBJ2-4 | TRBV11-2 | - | TGTGCCAGCGCGGGTGTCGCCAAAAACATTCAGTACTTC | CASAGVAKNIQYF
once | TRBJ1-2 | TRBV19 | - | TGTGCCAGTAGTATACTCCGCGGAGGAAACCTTGGCTACACCTTC | CASSILRGGNLGYTF
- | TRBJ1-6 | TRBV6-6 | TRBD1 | TGTGCCAGCAGTTACCCCCTGACAGGGTCTAATTCACCCCTCCACTTT | CASSYPLTGSNSPLHF
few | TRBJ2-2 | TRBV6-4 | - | TGTGCCAGCAGCAGGACAGCCACCGGGGAGCTGTTTTTT | CASSRTATGELFF
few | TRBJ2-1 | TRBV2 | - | TGTGCCAGCAGCGGTTTCGAGGAGCAGTTCTTC | CASSGFEEQFF
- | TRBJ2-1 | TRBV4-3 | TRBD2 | TGCGCCAGCAGCCGAACCGGGGTGGTAGCGGGAGTATTATTAAATGAGCAGTTCTTC | CASSRTGVVAGVLLNEQFF
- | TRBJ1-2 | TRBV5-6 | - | TGTGCCAGCAGCTTGGGTCGACAGATTACCAACTATGGCTACACCTTC | CASSLGRQITNYGYTF
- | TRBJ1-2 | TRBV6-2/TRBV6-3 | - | TGTGCCAGCAGCCCGAAGGGGATCTACTATGGCTACACCTTC | CASSPKGIYYGYTF
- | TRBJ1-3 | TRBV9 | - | TGTGCCAGCAGCGCTCGACAGAACTCTGGAAACACCATATATTTT | CASSARQNSGNTIYF
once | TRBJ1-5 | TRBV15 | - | TGTGCCACCAGCAGAGATCTGACAGTAAATCAGCCCCAGCATTTT | CATSRDLTVNQPQHF
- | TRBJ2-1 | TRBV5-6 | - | TGTGCCAGCAGCTTTCTAGGATTTAATGAGCAGTTCTTC | CASSFLGFNEQFF
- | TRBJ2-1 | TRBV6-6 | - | TGTGCCAGCAGTTACTCGGGCCTAGCTGGCGAGCAGTTCTTC | CASSYSGLAGEQFF
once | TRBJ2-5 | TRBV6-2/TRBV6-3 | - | TGTGCCAGCAGTTACGACGGGTATTTTGTTGAGACCCAGTACTTC | CASSYDGYFVETQYF
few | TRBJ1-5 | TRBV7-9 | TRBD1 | TGTGCCAGCAGCTTAGGGGACAGTGATCAGCCCCAGCATTTT | CASSLGDSDQPQHF
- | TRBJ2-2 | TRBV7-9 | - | TGTGCCAGCAGCCTCTATGGTGGGCTAGCACCGACCGGGGAGCTGTTTTTT | CASSLYGGLAPTGELFF
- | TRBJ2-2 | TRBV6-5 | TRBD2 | TGTGCCACCTCAGAGGGGACTACCAACACCGGGGAGCTGTTTTTT | CATSEGTTNTGELFF
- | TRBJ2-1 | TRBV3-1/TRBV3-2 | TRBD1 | TGTGCCAGCAGTACCTACAGGGGGGCCAATGAGCAGTTCTTC | CASSTYRGANEQFF
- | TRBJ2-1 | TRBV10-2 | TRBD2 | TGCGCCAGCAGGGAGGCTGGGAGGGCGCATGAGCAGTTCTTC | CASREAGRAHEQFF
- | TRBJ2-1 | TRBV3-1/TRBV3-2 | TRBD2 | TGTGCCAGCAGCCCCTCAATGAACTCAAAGCGGGAAGGGTATGAGCAGTTCTTC | CASSPSMNSKREGYEQFF
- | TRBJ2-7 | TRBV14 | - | TGTGCCAGCAGCCCCCTATCGGGGGTAGAGGAGCAGTACTTC | CASSPLSGVEEQYF
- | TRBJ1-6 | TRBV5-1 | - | TGCGCCAGCAGCTTGTCAGGGGTGAATTCACCCCTCCACTTT | CASSLSGVNSPLHF
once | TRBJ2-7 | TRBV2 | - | TGTGCCAGCATCGATATAGGGGTCCCCTACGAGCAGTACTTC | CASIDIGVPYEQYF
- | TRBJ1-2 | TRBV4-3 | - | TGCGCCAGCAGCCGCTCACGGACAGACAACTATGGCTACACCTTC | CASSRSRTDNYGYTF
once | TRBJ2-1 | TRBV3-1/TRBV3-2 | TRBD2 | TGTGCCAGCAGTCACCAAGACGTTGTAGCGGGAGTCCCCTACAATGAGCAGTTCTTC | CASSHQDVVAGVPYNEQFF
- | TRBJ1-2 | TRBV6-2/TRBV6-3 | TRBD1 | TGTGCCAGCAGTTACGCCAGGGACAGGGGGCGCGGTGGCTACACCTTC | CASSYARDRGRGGYTF
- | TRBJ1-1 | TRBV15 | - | TGTGCCACCAGCAATCTAGTTCGCGGTGAAGCTTTCTTT | CATSNLVRGEAFF
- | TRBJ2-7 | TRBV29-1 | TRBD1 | TGCAGCGTGGGGACAGGGGGGAGTCGCGAGCAGTACTTC | CSVGTGGSREQYF
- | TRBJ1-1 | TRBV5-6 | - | TGTGCCAGCAGCTTGTTCGACCCGAATCTAGTCACTGAAGCTTTCTTT | CASSLFDPNLVTEAFF
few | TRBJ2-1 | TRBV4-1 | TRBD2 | TGCGCCAGCAGCCAACAGGGACTAGCGGACAGGTCCAATGAGCAGTTCTTC | CASSQQGLADRSNEQFF
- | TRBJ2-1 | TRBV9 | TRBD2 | TGTGCCAGCAGCGGGGCGGGGGACTACAATGAGCAGTTCTTC | CASSGAGDYNEQFF
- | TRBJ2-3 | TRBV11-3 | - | TGTGCCAGCAGCTTATCGGCGGGCACAGATACGCAGTATTTT | CASSLSAGTDTQYF
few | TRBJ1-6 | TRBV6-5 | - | TGTGCCAGCAGGGATTTGGGGGCGCACGCTTCACCCCTCCACTTT | CASRDLGAHASPLHF
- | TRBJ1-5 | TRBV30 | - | TGTGCCTGGAGTTCCCGCCGCGGGCAGCCCCAGCATTTT | CAWSSRRGQPQHF
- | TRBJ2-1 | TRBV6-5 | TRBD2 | TGTGCCAGCAGTTACAGCCAGCGGGGGGGCAGGAGGGAGCAGTTCTTC | CASSYSQRGGRREQFF
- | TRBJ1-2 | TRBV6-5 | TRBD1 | TGTGCCAGCAGTCCGACAGGGCGAGGAGGCTACACCTTC | CASSPTGRGGYTF
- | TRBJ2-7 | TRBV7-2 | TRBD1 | TGTGCCAGTAGGAGTTCCGGGACAGGGTTCTACGAGCAGTACTTC | CASRSSGTGFYEQYF
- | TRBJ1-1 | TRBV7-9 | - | TGTGCCAGCAGCTTAGCAGCGGGAAAGAACACTGAAGCTTTCTTT | CASSLAAGKNTEAFF
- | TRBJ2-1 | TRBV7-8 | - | TGTGCCAGCAGCGACCGACTAGTCTCCTACAATGAGCAGTTCTTC | CASSDRLVSYNEQFF
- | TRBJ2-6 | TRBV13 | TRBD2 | TGTGCCAGCAGCCTAGCGGGAGGATCTGGGGCCAACGTCCTGACTTTC | CASSLAGGSGANVLTF
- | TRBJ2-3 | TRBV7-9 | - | TGTGCCAGCAGCTTAGATTTAGTAGCGAGCACAGATACGCAGTATTTT | CASSLDLVASTDTQYF
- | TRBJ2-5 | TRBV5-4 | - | TGTGCCAGCAGCTTGCAGGAGGGGGCGGGAGAGACCCAGTACTTC | CASSLQEGAGETQYF